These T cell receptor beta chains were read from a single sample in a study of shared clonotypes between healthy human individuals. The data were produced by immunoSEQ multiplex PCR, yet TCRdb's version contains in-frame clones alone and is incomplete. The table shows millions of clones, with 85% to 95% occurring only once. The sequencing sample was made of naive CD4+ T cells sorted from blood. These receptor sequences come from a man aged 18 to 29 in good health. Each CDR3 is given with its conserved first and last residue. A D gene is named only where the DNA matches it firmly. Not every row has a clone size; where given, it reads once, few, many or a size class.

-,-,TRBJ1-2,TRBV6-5,CAATPSGQGIGYTF,TGTGCCGCCACGCCTTCCGGCCAGGGGATCGGCTACACCTTC
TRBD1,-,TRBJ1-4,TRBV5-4,CASSLGPGTANEKLFF,TGTGCCAGCAGCTTGGGACCCGGGACAGCTAATGAAAAACTGTTTTTT
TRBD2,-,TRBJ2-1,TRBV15,CATSRDGASGNEQFF,TGTGCCACCAGCAGAGACGGGGCTAGCGGGAATGAGCAGTTCTTC
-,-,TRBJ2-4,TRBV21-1,CASTYTQRGVAKNIQYF,TGTGCCAGCACCTATACGCAAAGGGGGGTTGCCAAAAACATTCAGTACTTC
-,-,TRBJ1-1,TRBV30,CAWTSAGAGNTEAFF,TGTGCCTGGACCTCTGCGGGGGCCGGGAACACTGAAGCTTTCTTT
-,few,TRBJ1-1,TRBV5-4,CASSLGQMNTEAFF,TGTGCCAGCAGCCTAGGGCAGATGAACACTGAAGCTTTCTTT
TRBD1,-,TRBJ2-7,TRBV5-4,CASSLGQGYYEQYF,TGTGCCAGCAGCCTGGGACAGGGCTACTACGAGCAGTACTTC
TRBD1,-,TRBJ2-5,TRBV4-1,CASSQTGVGETQYF,TGCGCCAGCAGCCAGACAGGGGTGGGGGAGACCCAGTACTTC
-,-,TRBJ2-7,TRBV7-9,CASSRAGTLFGEQYF,TGTGCCAGCAGCCGCGCCGGGACACTCTTCGGCGAGCAGTACTTC
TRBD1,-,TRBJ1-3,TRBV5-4,CASSLDRGGGNTIYF,TGTGCCAGCAGCCTGGACAGGGGCGGAGGAAACACCATATATTTT
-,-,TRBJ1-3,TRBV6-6,CASSYVASSGNTIYF,TGTGCCAGCAGTTACGTTGCGAGCTCTGGAAACACCATATATTTT
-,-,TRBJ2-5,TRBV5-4,CASSLAETGQETQYF,TGTGCCAGCAGCTTGGCCGAGACTGGCCAAGAGACCCAGTACTTC
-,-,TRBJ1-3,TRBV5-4,CASSLAGVNTIYF,TGTGCCAGCAGCTTGGCGGGGGTAAACACCATATATTTT
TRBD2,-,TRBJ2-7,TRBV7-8,CASSLGSGSSTEQYF,TGTGCCAGCAGCTTAGGTAGCGGGAGTTCTACCGAGCAGTACTTC
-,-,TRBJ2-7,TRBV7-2,CASSLIGQGLNYEQYF,TGTGCCAGCAGCTTAATCGGGCAGGGACTGAACTACGAGCAGTACTTC
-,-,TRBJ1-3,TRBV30,CAWSVGPVIYF,TGTGCCTGGAGTGTGGGTCCGGTCATATATTTT
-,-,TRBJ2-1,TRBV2,CASGIYNEQFF,TGTGCCAGCGGGATCTACAATGAGCAGTTCTTC
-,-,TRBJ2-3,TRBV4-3,CASSQGAPDTQYF,TGCGCCAGCAGCCAAGGGGCACCGGATACGCAGTATTTT
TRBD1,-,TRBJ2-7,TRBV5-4,CASSLGGQAPYEQYF,TGTGCCAGCAGCTTGGGGGGACAGGCCCCCTACGAGCAGTACTTC
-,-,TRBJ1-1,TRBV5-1,CASSSDSKGAEAFF,TGCGCCAGCAGCTCCGATTCTAAGGGGGCTGAAGCTTTCTTT
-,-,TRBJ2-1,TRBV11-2,CASSRAGGTNNEQFF,TGTGCCAGCAGCCGGGCAGGGGGGACGAACAATGAGCAGTTCTTC
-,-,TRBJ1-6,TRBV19,CASSILDGFNSPLHF,TGTGCCAGTAGTATCCTAGACGGATTTAATTCACCCCTCCACTTT
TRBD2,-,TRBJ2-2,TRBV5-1,CASSLGLAGDFTGELFF,TGCGCCAGCAGCTTGGGACTAGCGGGGGATTTCACCGGGGAGCTGTTTTTT
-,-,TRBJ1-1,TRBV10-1,CASSEAGPWGEAFF,TGCGCCAGCAGTGAGGCCGGGCCTTGGGGGGAAGCTTTCTTT
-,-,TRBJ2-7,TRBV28,CASSLQYGAYEQYF,TGTGCCAGCAGTTTACAGTACGGCGCCTACGAGCAGTACTTC
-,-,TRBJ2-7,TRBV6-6,CASSYLSNEQYF,TGTGCCAGCAGTTACTTGTCCAACGAGCAGTACTTC
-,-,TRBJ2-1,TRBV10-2,CAIGRGVEQFF,TGCGCCATAGGGCGGGGCGTTGAGCAGTTCTTC